This T cell receptor beta chain originates from a study of cytomegalovirus exposure and HLA in healthy donors. Findings of the study overall: CMV serostatus was the sole immune exposure information available. Segments of the TCR beta V type were, in most cases, productive about 87% or about 30% of the time in an earlier analysis. V segments that were indistinguishable, TRBV6-2 and TRBV6-3 among them, were omitted from analysis.

Germline V CDR1 and CDR2: SGHVS, FQNEAQ. This CDR3 has 15 residues. Trimming took 2 bases from V and 4 from J; bases not matched to a gene: 5. As to this clone: Its antigen is not identified.

60 Vbeta and 13 Jbeta primers were used in PCR. Clones were read by immunoSEQ multiplex PCR, and TCRdb kept only the in-frame ones, dropping some. Among around 150,000 clones, 75% to 85% were seen once, and the ten largest hold 4% to 5%. The sample taken for sequencing was PBMCs. The V call is TRBV7-8, the J call TRBJ2-5; 9 bases agree with TRBD2. This sequence was found in a man aged 25-40 years in good health and CMV-seronegative. The DNA of the CDR3 is TGTGCCAGCAGCTTAACAGGGCGGGGGGGAGAGACCCAGTACTTC. Translation gives CASSLTGRGGETQYF.